This is a list of T cell receptor beta chains from one sample in a study of T cells in Graves' hyperthyroidism and ophthalmopathy. TCRdb analysed the multiplex PCR reads with MiXCR anew, one entry per CDR3 protein. The sample consists of 400,000 to 550,000 distinct CDR3 sequences, around 22% of them appearing once. Sequencing used blood. These receptors were obtained from a woman in her 30s with Graves' ophthalmopathy. CDR3s include the opening cysteine and the closing phenylalanine or tryptophan. The D gene is left open where the match is weak. Only part of the rows carry a size: once, few, many, or a class if the clone is expanded.

TRBD1 | TRBJ2-2 | TRBV2 | 16 | - | CASSGDRTGNTGELFF | TGTGCCAGCAGTGGAGATAGGACAGGGAACACCGGGGAGCTGTTTTTT
- | TRBJ2-2 | TRBV29-1 | 13 | - | CSVEVGGFGELFF | TGCAGCGTTGAAGTTGGCGGGTTCGGGGAGCTGTTTTTT
- | TRBJ1-2 | TRBV29-1 | 12 | few | CSVEARGYGYTF | TGCAGCGTTGAAGCCAGGGGTTATGGCTACACCTTC
- | TRBJ1-6 | TRBV4-3 | 15 | few | CASSQDKETYSPLHF | TGCGCCAGCAGCCAAGACAAGGAGACTTATTCGCCCCTCCACTTT
TRBD1 | TRBJ2-7 | TRBV7-9 | 16 | many | CASRFPGRDRGNEQYF | TGTGCCAGCAGGTTCCCCGGGCGGGACAGGGGGAACGAGCAGTACTTC
TRBD1 | TRBJ2-5 | TRBV2 | 13 | - | CASSETGKETQYF | TGTGCCAGCAGTGAGACAGGGAAGGAGACCCAGTACTTC
TRBD1 | TRBJ2-7 | TRBV7-8 | 16 | few | CASSDSDRYTSYEQYF | TGTGCCAGCAGCGATTCGGACAGGTATACTTCCTACGAGCAGTACTTC
- | TRBJ2-2 | TRBV2 | 13 | many | CASSARNTGELFF | TGTGCCAGCAGCGCCAGGAACACCGGGGAGCTGTTTTTT
- | TRBJ1-1 | TRBV20-1 | 14 | many | CSAQTPPTGTEAFF | TGCAGTGCTCAAACCCCACCCACGGGGACTGAAGCTTTCTTT
TRBD1 | TRBJ1-1 | TRBV7-9 | 14 | - | CASSPGQAYTEAFF | TGTGCCAGCAGCCCGGGACAGGCGTACACTGAAGCTTTCTTT
- | TRBJ1-2 | TRBV12-3/TRBV12-4 | 14 | few | CASSPPGAGYGYTF | TGTGCCAGCAGCCCGCCGGGGGCAGGGTATGGCTACACCTTC
TRBD2 | TRBJ2-2 | TRBV5-6 | 15 | - | CASRASGINTGELFF | TGTGCCAGCAGAGCTAGCGGGATAAACACCGGGGAGCTGTTTTTT
- | TRBJ2-5 | TRBV19 | 13 | - | CASSTGRRETQYF | TGTGCCAGTAGTACCGGACGGAGGGAGACCCAGTACTTC
- | TRBJ2-7 | TRBV6-1 | 12 | - | CASRQFPYEQYF | TGTGCCAGTAGACAGTTCCCCTACGAGCAGTACTTC
- | TRBJ1-2 | TRBV9 | 13 | many | CASSVQTGGGYTF | TGTGCCAGCAGCGTACAAACTGGCGGCGGCTACACCTTC
- | TRBJ2-3 | TRBV5-8 | 12 | many | CASSLVGDTQYF | TGTGCCAGCAGCTTGGTTGGGGATACGCAGTATTTT
- | TRBJ2-2 | TRBV6-2/TRBV6-3 | 16 | many | CASSSTTEGNTGELFF | TGTGCCAGCAGTTCTACGACAGAAGGGAACACCGGGGAGCTGTTTTTT
TRBD1 | TRBJ2-2 | TRBV7-3 | 15 | many | CASSLTQGGAGELFF | TGTGCCAGCAGCTTAACACAGGGGGGTGCCGGGGAGCTGTTTTTT
TRBD2 | TRBJ2-3 | TRBV20-1 | 17 | - | CSARALRGGLGTDTQYF | TGCAGTGCTAGAGCACTGCGGGGGGGCCTGGGCACAGATACGCAGTATTTT
- | TRBJ1-5 | TRBV6-1 | 14 | - | CASRETGGSQPQHF | TGTGCCAGCAGGGAGACAGGTGGAAGTCAGCCCCAGCATTTT
TRBD1 | TRBJ1-5 | TRBV9 | 16 | few | CASSVGGGGAGQPQHF | TGTGCCAGCAGCGTAGGGGGAGGGGGCGCGGGCCAGCCCCAGCATTTT
- | TRBJ2-7 | TRBV6-1 | 15 | - | CASSVAGQWTYEQYF | TGTGCCAGCAGTGTTGCGGGACAGTGGACCTACGAGCAGTACTTC
TRBD1 | TRBJ1-1 | TRBV12-5 | 15 | - | CASGTGTALNTEAFF | TGTGCTAGTGGTACTGGGACAGCATTGAACACTGAAGCTTTCTTT
- | TRBJ2-2 | TRBV30 | 12 | few | CAWSSRSGELFF | TGTGCCTGGAGTTCTCGATCCGGGGAGCTGTTTTTT
- | TRBJ2-7 | TRBV7-9 | 11 | many | CASSSTIEQYF | TGTGCCAGCAGCTCCACTATCGAGCAGTACTTC
- | TRBJ1-2 | TRBV19 | 14 | - | CASSAKVLNYGYTF | TGTGCCAGTAGTGCCAAAGTCCTTAACTATGGCTACACCTTC
- | TRBJ1-1 | TRBV5-1 | 12 | few | CASSLDRVKAFF | TGCGCCAGCAGCTTGGACAGGGTAAAGGCTTTCTTT
TRBD2 | TRBJ2-5 | TRBV9 | 14 | many | CASSLHSGVETQYF | TGTGCCAGCAGCCTTCATAGCGGGGTTGAGACCCAGTACTTC
TRBD2 | TRBJ2-5 | TRBV7-2 | 16 | once | CASSSASTSGEETQYF | TGTGCCAGCAGCTCAGCTTCGACTAGCGGGGAAGAGACCCAGTACTTC
- | TRBJ2-7 | TRBV6-1 | 12 | few | CASQGSSYEQYF | TGTGCCAGCCAAGGGAGCTCCTACGAGCAGTACTTC
- | TRBJ1-3 | TRBV6-4 | 16 | many | CASSPQSVKSGNTIYF | TGTGCCAGCAGTCCTCAGTCAGTGAAGTCTGGAAACACCATATATTTT
TRBD1 | TRBJ1-1 | TRBV6-6 | 16 | many | CASNPGQGIMNTEAFF | TGTGCCAGCAATCCGGGACAGGGGATAATGAACACTGAAGCTTTCTTT
TRBD1 | TRBJ2-5 | TRBV4-1 | 16 | many | CASSQDPGQRQETQYF | TGCGCCAGCAGCCAAGACCCGGGACAGAGACAAGAGACCCAGTACTTC
- | TRBJ1-1 | TRBV6-1 | 13 | many | CASRDYMNTEAFF | TGTGCCAGCAGGGATTACATGAACACTGAAGCTTTCTTT
TRBD1 | TRBJ2-5 | TRBV2 | 16 | many | CASSEALGTDQETQYF | TGTGCCAGCAGTGAAGCTCTGGGGACAGATCAAGAGACCCAGTACTTC
TRBD1 | TRBJ1-3 | TRBV7-8 | 15 | many | CASNEQGGSGNTIYF | TGTGCCAGCAACGAACAGGGGGGCTCTGGAAACACCATATATTTT
- | TRBJ1-1 | TRBV6-2/TRBV6-3 | 13 | many | CASSYARVTEAFF | TGTGCCAGCAGTTACGCCAGAGTCACTGAAGCTTTCTTT
- | TRBJ1-1 | TRBV7-2 | 14 | many | CASSFLGADTEAFF | TGTGCCAGCAGCTTTCTGGGGGCGGATACTGAAGCTTTCTTT
- | TRBJ1-1 | TRBV29-1 | 13 | many | CSVHRNLNTEAFF | TGCAGCGTCCACAGGAACCTGAACACTGAAGCTTTCTTT